The source of this T cell receptor beta chain is a study of OX40 agonist ivuxolimab in advanced cancers. A remark on this clone: Its target is not known.

Broader study findings: Compared with CD4+, CD8+ T cells on average had more expanded clones.

V lost 5 bases and J 1 base, leaving 15 bases between the germline ends. CDR1 is MNHEY, CDR2 SMNVEV, per germline (reference sequence). This CDR3 has 15 amino acids. The table came from immunoSEQ multiplex PCR; TCRdb's copy has only in-frame clones and leaves some out. The sample lists about 92,000 clones; approximately 91% were seen once. The sequence came from an adult with an advanced solid tumor such as melanoma, head and neck, liver or kidney cancer. The chain combines TRBV27 with TRBJ2-7; D gene unclear. Sequences were derived from CD4+ or CD8+ T cells sorted from blood, sampled in a trial of the OX40 agonist ivuxolimab. For the CDR3, the DNA is TGTGCCAGCAGTCATAAAGCTCAGCCGTCCTACGAGCAGTACTTC. Amino acid sequence: CASSHKAQPSYEQYF.